The 4 T cell receptor beta chains listed next were all sequenced from one sample in a study of prognosis after radiotherapy for stage I lung cancer. TCR beta CDR3 amplification from genomic DNA was performed by two-round multiplex PCR. Amplification in first-round PCR relied on primers specific to each TRBV and TRBJ gene. TCRdb used MiXCR to reprocess the multiplex PCR reads, holding one entry per CDR3 protein. The sample holds about 51,000 distinct CDR3 sequences; roughly 35% are singletons and the top ten take 8% to 9.5%. Sequencing used PBMCs, obtained before or after stereotactic body radiation therapy (not recorded which). The receptor source for this set is a donor aged 50 or older with non-small cell lung cancer.

In its sample, this clonotype was seen a few times. V is TRBV24-1 and J is TRBJ2-6; TRBD1 or TRBD2 may be the D gene (5 bases each). Germline loops: CDR1 KGHDR, CDR2 SFDVKD. Between the trimmed V and J ends, which lost 5 bases and 2 bases, there was a span of 6 bases. CDR3 size: 14 residues. CDR3: CATSGGAGANVLTF. CDR3 DNA sequence: TGTGCCACCAGTGGAGGGGCTGGGGCCAACGTCCTGACTTTC.

Here the CDR3 reads CATYRDYRDLGEQFF. CDR3 DNA: TGTGCCACCTATCGGGACTATCGGGATCTAGGTGAGCAGTTCTTC. This rearrangement joins TRBV3-2 to TRBJ2-7; TRBD2, the table's D call, lacks a check against the DNA. The J call is uncertain, as TRBJ2-1 better fits the DNA end. TRBV3-2 is flagged as a pseudogene. The CDR3 has 15 residues.

With regard to this clonotype: Possible read error: a much larger clone is one base away. The gene calls are TRBV10-3 and TRBJ1-1; D unresolved. The CDR3 consists of 15 residues. V was trimmed by 5 bases and J by 1 base, leaving 14 bases between them. Germline V gives CDR1 ENHRY, CDR2 SYGVKD. The DNA of the CDR3 is TGTGCCATCAGTTCCGAAAGGATAGGGAACACTGAAGCTTTCTTT. Translated, it gives CAISSERIGNTEAFF.

This clonotype was detected many times. The chain joins TRBV5-6 to TRBJ1-2, with 9 bases fitting TRBD1. Germline assignment: CDR1 SGHDT and CDR2 YYEEEE. The length of the CDR3 is 15 residues. V lost 0 bases and J lost 7; bases outside the gene matches: 7. Written as DNA, the CDR3 is TGTGCCAGCAGCTTGGCGACAGGGGGGCATAGTGGCTACACCTTC. This encodes CASSLATGGHSGYTF.